Below, 30 T cell receptor beta chains from the same sample are listed, as sequenced in a study of blood T cells in healthy people across ages. For the second PCR, which ran for about 6 to 11 cycles, a sample-barcoded 5' primer and a J-beta primer mix were used. TCRdb re-called the 5' RACE reads with MiXCR, one entry per CDR3 protein. The data hold 1.5 million to 2 million distinct CDR3 sequences, with 49% observed a single time. The sequenced sample consisted of blood. These TCRs come from a woman aged 40 to 50 in good health.

A single count supports this clonotype. The chain combines TRBV3-1 with TRBJ2-3, with D perhaps matching TRBD2 (5 bases). The CDR3 has 15 residues. The V end was cut by 1 base, the J end by 1 base, with 9 bases between. The germline gives CDR1 LGHDT, CDR2 YNNKEL (reference sequence). DNA of the CDR3: TGTGCCAGCAGCCAAGTTACAGCGGGCACAGATACGCAGTATTTT. As protein: CASSQVTAGTDTQYF.

This clonotype came up a few times. This rearrangement joins TRBV5-6 to TRBJ2-1; 7 positions match TRBD1. Germline CDR1 SGHDT, CDR2 YYEEEE. CDR3 size: 17 residues. V lost 3 bases to trimming and J lost 4 bases; unmatched junction nucleotides: 13. CDR3 sequence (DNA): TGTGCCAGCAGCTCCTCCGGGGACAGAGTAACTTACAATGAGCAGTTCTTC. Translation gives CASSSSGDRVTYNEQFF.

This clonotype occurred once. The V gene is TRBV20-1, the J gene TRBJ1-5; D remains ambiguous. The germline CDR1 and CDR2 sequences are DFQATT and SNEGSKA (reference sequence). The length of the CDR3 is 17 residues. V lost 6 bases and J 1 base, leaving 22 bases between the germline ends. The CDR3 region has the DNA TGCAGTGCCCCGTCGGTAGCCGGGGTAGGAAGCAATCAGCCCCAGCATTTT. This encodes CSAPSVAGVGSNQPQHF.

The chain employs TRBV20-1 and TRBJ2-5; D uncertain. The tail of the sequence fits TRBJ2-7 better, so the J call may be wrong. The CDR3 has 15 amino acids. In germline, CDR1 is DFQATT, CDR2 SNEGSKA (reference sequence). In nucleotides, the CDR3 is TGCAGTGCTAGTGGGCGCGGACCGACCTCCTACGAGCAGTACTTC. Translating gives CSASGRGPTSYEQYF.

The chain uses TRBV24-1 and TRBJ2-5; 8 bases line up with TRBD2. CDR1 and CDR2 (germline): KGHDR, SFDVKD. This CDR3 has 16 amino acids. After removal of 3 bases from V and 2 bases from J, the junction contained 7 bases not matched to a gene. CDR3 residues: CATSDPGAGAQETQYF. The CDR3 DNA sequence: TGTGCCACCAGTGATCCAGGAGCGGGGGCTCAAGAGACCCAGTACTTC.

The J gene is TRBJ1-5, the V gene TRBV28; 9 bases are shared with TRBD1. The germline V gene has CDR1 MDHEN and CDR2 SYDVKM. V lost 5 bases and J lost 6; bases outside the gene matches: 5. There are 14 residues in the CDR3. The CDR3 DNA is TGTGCCAGCAGTCGGACAGGGGTAGGTCAGCCCCAGCATTTT. Residues: CASSRTGVGQPQHF.

This clonotype was counted a few times. The rearrangement links TRBV20-1 to TRBJ1-2, with D hard to call. Trimming removed 3 bases from V and 7 bases from J, with 15 bases in between. CDR1 is DFQATT, CDR2 SNEGSKA, per germline (reference sequence). This CDR3 spans 13 amino acids. The CDR3 spells CSASGPGVFGYTF. CDR3 coding DNA: TGCAGTGCTAGCGGACCTGGCGTTTTTGGCTACACCTTC.

The chain combines TRBV4-1 with TRBJ1-1; a possible D gene is TRBD1 (6 bases). Trimming took 3 bases from V and 6 from J, leaving 23 bases between them. Germline values: CDR1 MGHRA, CDR2 YSYEKL. The length of the CDR3 is 17 residues. The CDR3, as DNA: TGCGCCAGCAGCCACACTCCGGGACACAATAAATTCGCTGAAGCTTTCTTT. Encoded protein: CASSHTPGHNKFAEAFF.

The sample holds a few counts of this clonotype. The J gene is TRBJ2-4, the V gene TRBV4-1; D might be TRBD1 (5 bases). The CDR3 contains 15 residues. Germline CDR1 and CDR2: MGHRA and YSYEKL. Trimming left V 6 bases short and J 0 bases short, with 12 bases between. The CDR3 loop is CASSRTLLAKNIQYF. The CDR3 nucleotides are TGCGCCAGCAGTCGGACACTACTAGCCAAAAACATTCAGTACTTC.

There are a few counts of this clonotype. This chain joins TRBV3-1 and TRBJ2-1, with D possibly being TRBD2 (6 bases). This CDR3 spans 14 amino acids. V dropped 1 base and J dropped 7 bases, with 11 bases sitting between them. Germline V gives CDR1 LGHDT, CDR2 YNNKEL (reference sequence). The CDR3 bases are TGTGCCAGCAGCCAAGGGGGACTGTGGAATGAGCAGTTCTTC. Its protein product is CASSQGGLWNEQFF.

This clonotype has only one observation. J is TRBJ2-7 and V is TRBV19; 8 nucleotides agree with TRBD2. The V gene's germline CDR1 is LNHDA and CDR2 SQIVND (reference sequence). This CDR3 contains 13 residues. J was trimmed by 10 bases and V by 7 bases; bases with no gene match: 12. The CDR3 sequence: CASTYNAGGPQYF. The CDR3 nucleotides read TGTGCCAGTACCTACAACGCGGGGGGCCCACAGTACTTC.

This chain connects TRBV5-1 to TRBJ1-6, with TRBD1 matching 10 bases. The CDR3 loop spans 14 amino acids. Germline V gene data show CDR1 as SGHRS and CDR2 as YFSETQ. The junction had 0 bases not matched to a gene; V was cut back by 3 bases and J by 6 bases. CDR3 loop: CASSWDRGNSPLHF. In DNA, the CDR3 is TGCGCCAGCAGCTGGGACAGGGGTAATTCACCCCTCCACTTT.

The rearrangement joins TRBV7-2 to TRBJ1-6, with 10 bases lining up with TRBD1. This CDR3 has 19 residues. Looked up from germline, CDR1 is SGHTA and CDR2 is FQGNSA. The V gene end was trimmed by 3 bases and the J gene end by 6 bases; junction bases not matched to a gene: 14. As DNA, the CDR3 is TGTGCCAGCAGCTTGGTATTGGGGACAGGGGTTCTGCGTAATTCACCCCTCCACTTT. Amino acids: CASSLVLGTGVLRNSPLHF.

The chain employs TRBV6-5 and TRBJ2-6; 9 nucleotides agree with TRBD1. J lost 2 bases, V lost 2 bases, and 4 bases had no gene match. The CDR3 loop spans 17 amino acids. Germline V gene lookup returns CDR1 MNHEY and CDR2 SVGAGI. In DNA form, the CDR3 reads TGTGCCAGCAGTTACCTGACAGGGGGGCCTGGGGCCAACGTCCTGACTTTC. Residues: CASSYLTGGPGANVLTF.

This chain uses TRBV11-2 with TRBJ2-5, with TRBD2 matching 9 bases. The CDR3 has 16 residues. Per the germline V gene, CDR1 is SGHAT and CDR2 is FQNNGV. V shed 3 bases, J shed 3 bases, and the junction held 8 bases outside the gene matches. Written as DNA, the CDR3 is TGTGCCAGCAGCTTCCCCGCAGCGGGGGGCAAAGAGACCCAGTACTTC. Translating it yields CASSFPAAGGKETQYF. The full variable domain, completed using reference TRBV11-2 and TRBJ2-5, is EAGVAQSPRYKIIEKRQSVAFWCNPISGHATLYWYQQILGQGPKLLIQFQNNGVVDDSQLPKDRFSAERLKGVDSTLKIQPAKLEDSAVYLCASSFPAAGGKETQYFGPGTRLLVL.

This chain uses TRBV5-1 with TRBJ1-1; 9 bases are shared with TRBD1. This CDR3 region has 16 residues. The trim removed 1 base at V and 4 bases at J, leaving 8 bases unmatched. Per the germline V gene, CDR1 is SGHRS and CDR2 is YFSETQ. Written as DNA, the CDR3 is TGCGCCAGCAGCTTGACAGGGGGCGAAGGAAGCACTGAAGCTTTCTTT. It yields the protein CASSLTGGEGSTEAFF.

This clonotype was recorded many times. The chain uses TRBV28 and TRBJ2-6; no definite D call. CDR1 MDHEN and CDR2 SYDVKM come from the germline V gene. Trimming took 4 bases from V and 2 from J, leaving 9 bases between them. The CDR3 covers 15 residues. CDR3 sequence (DNA): TGTGCCAGCAGTTCCACGGACCCTGGGGCCAACGTCCTGACTTTC. Protein: CASSSTDPGANVLTF.

The chain couples TRBV6-1 to TRBJ2-1; perhaps TRBD2 as D (6 bases). Trimming left V 6 bases short and J 6 bases short, with 18 bases between. Germline lookup yields CDR1 MNHNS and CDR2 SASEGT. The CDR3 is made up of 15 amino acids. In nucleotides, the CDR3 is TGTGCCAGCAGGGGAGCCGGGGACTTCTCCAATGAGCAGTTCTTC. It encodes CASRGAGDFSNEQFF.

V is TRBV28 and J is TRBJ2-3; D is perhaps TRBD1 (6 bases). Germline CDR1 is MDHEN and CDR2 is SYDVKM. The CDR3 loop spans 16 amino acids. Trimming removed 3 bases from V and 2 bases from J, with 15 bases in between. This chain's CDR3 is CASSFDRRISTDTQYF. The DNA of the CDR3 is TGTGCCAGCAGTTTCGACAGGCGTATCTCCACAGATACGCAGTATTTT.

This clonotype has only a few counts. The chain links TRBV7-2 to TRBJ2-1; 7 bases match TRBD1. V dropped 5 bases and J dropped 9; count of bases not matched to a gene: 4. The CDR3 covers 12 residues. Germline V gene sequence: CDR1 SGHTA, CDR2 FQGNSA. CDR3 region: CASSTPGGEQFF. The DNA for the CDR3 is TGTGCCAGCAGCACCCCAGGGGGTGAGCAGTTCTTC.

In this sample, this clonotype turned up once. The V and J genes are TRBV7-2 and TRBJ2-1; D perhaps matches TRBD2 (5 bases). Trimming took 5 bases from V and 4 from J, leaving 15 bases between them. This CDR3 has 15 residues. Germline CDR1 is SGHTA and CDR2 is FQGNSA. The CDR3 DNA reads as TGTGCCAGCAGCGGAGGCGTAGGAGGTTACAATGAGCAGTTCTTC. Translation: CASSGGVGGYNEQFF.

V is TRBV7-2 and J is TRBJ1-2; D is undetermined. CDR1 is SGHTA and CDR2 is FQGNSA in the germline V gene. CDR3 length: 12 residues. The germline V and J ends were trimmed by 3 bases and 9 bases, with 11 bases remaining between them. The CDR3 bases are TGTGCCAGCAGCTTCCGAGTGGATAGCTACACCTTC. Encoded protein: CASSFRVDSYTF.

The V and J genes are TRBV2 and TRBJ2-7; no definite D call. CDR3 length: 15 residues. With 4 bases removed from V and 0 bases from J, the gap between germline ends came to 13 bases. The germline CDR1 and CDR2 sequences are SNHLY and FYNNEI. The CDR3 nucleotides read TGTGCCAGCAGTGTGGGCCGCGACACCTCCTACGAGCAGTACTTC. Its translation is CASSVGRDTSYEQYF.

This clonotype was seen just once. The rearrangement links TRBV25-1 to TRBJ1-2; the match to TRBD1 covers 7 bases. Germline-derived CDR1 and CDR2 are MGHDK and SYGVNS. J was trimmed by 6 bases and V by 2 bases; bases with no gene match: 6. This CDR3 contains 14 residues. For the CDR3, the DNA is TGTGCCAGCAGTGAACGGACAGGCGTTGATGGCTACACCTTC. This gives the protein CASSERTGVDGYTF.

This clonotype was detected a few times. The rearrangement links TRBV3-1 to TRBJ2-7; D uncertain. Near its end, the DNA agrees better with TRBJ2-5, so the J call may be wrong. The CDR3 runs 12 residues. Germline CDR1 reads LGHDT; CDR2 reads YNNKEL (reference sequence). CDR3 residues: CASSPWMETQYF. CDR3 nucleotides: TGTGCCAGCAGCCCCTGGATGGAGACCCAGTACTTC.

The chain has TRBV20-1 and TRBJ2-7, with 11 bases lining up with TRBD2. Germline-derived CDR1 and CDR2 are DFQATT and SNEGSKA (reference sequence). V lost 5 bases and J lost 2; bases outside the gene matches: 5. The CDR3 is made up of 14 amino acids. The CDR3 DNA reads TGCAGTGCTGGTACTAGCGGGGGAACCTACGAGCAGTACTTC. Amino acid sequence: CSAGTSGGTYEQYF.

The chain links TRBV5-5 to TRBJ2-5; TRBD1 agrees at 7 bases. V lost 4 bases, J lost 4 bases, and 10 bases stayed unmatched. CDR3 length: 15 amino acids. Germline V gene sequence: CDR1 SGHKS, CDR2 YYEKEE (reference sequence). CDR3 protein: CASSLRTGSRETQYF. The CDR3 DNA reads as TGTGCCAGCAGCCTAAGGACAGGTTCGAGAGAGACCCAGTACTTC. Supplemented by reference TRBV5-5 and TRBJ2-5, the full variable domain reads DAGVTQSPTHLIKTRGQQVTLRCSPISGHKSVSWYQQVLGQGPQFIFQYYEKEERGRGNFPDRFSARQFPNYSSELNVNALLLGDSALYLCASSLRTGSRETQYFGPGTRLLVL.

With regard to this clonotype: A read error may produce the germline difference seen at one junction end. This sequence joins TRBV20-1 and TRBJ1-5; no firm D call. The CDR3 is made up of 13 amino acids. The V gene's germline CDR1 is DFQATT and CDR2 SNEGSKA (reference sequence). This CDR3 reads CSARDHPGQSQHF. The DNA of the CDR3 is TGTAGTGCTAGAGATCATCCAGGTCAGTCCCAGCATTTT.

This clonotype was picked up a small number of times. The chain links TRBV29-1 to TRBJ2-3; 7 bases are a match to TRBD1. The CDR3 sequence is 14 residues long. Germline assignment: CDR1 SQVTM and CDR2 ANQGSEA. V shed 5 bases and J 0 bases; nucleotides not matched to a gene: 5. The CDR3 coding sequence is TGCAGCGTTCACAGGGGCTCTAGCACAGATACGCAGTATTTT. Protein: CSVHRGSSTDTQYF.

This clonotype was seen a handful of times. The CDR3 sequence is CSARDSPGQGLRSGYTF. The CDR3 region has the DNA TGCAGTGCTAGAGACAGTCCGGGACAGGGTCTTAGAAGTGGCTACACCTTC. The rearrangement joins TRBV20-1 to TRBJ1-2, with 9 bases fitting TRBD1. The trim removed 0 bases at V and 7 bases at J, leaving 15 bases unmatched. CDR1 and CDR2 from the germline V gene are DFQATT and SNEGSKA (reference sequence). There are 17 residues in the CDR3.